Listed below are T cell receptor beta chains from one sample, sequenced in a study of cytomegalovirus exposure and HLA in healthy donors. The assay was immunoSEQ multiplex PCR, and TCRdb's table has in-frame clones only and misses some. The profile shows fewer than 200,000 clones, 70% to 85% of them singletons. The specimen was PBMCs. Every receptor here comes from a middle-aged man in good health and CMV-seronegative. Both conserved end residues are part of each CDR3. The D gene is left open where the match is weak. Clone sizes are given selectively: once, few, many, or a class where the clone is expanded.

CDR3aa: CASSYGRDTRHEQYF
CDR3nt: TGCGCCAGCAGCTATGGCCGGGACACAAGGCACGAGCAGTACTTC
abundance: -
d_gene: -
j_gene: TRBJ2-7
v_gene: TRBV4-3

CDR3aa: CASSQEGAGGGYTF
CDR3nt: TGCGCCAGCAGCCAAGAAGGGGCGGGGGGTGGCTACACCTTC
abundance: -
d_gene: -
j_gene: TRBJ1-2
v_gene: TRBV4-1

CDR3aa: CASTDLGAANTEAFF
CDR3nt: TGTGCCAGTACCGATCTGGGGGCAGCAAACACTGAAGCTTTCTTT
abundance: -
d_gene: -
j_gene: TRBJ1-1
v_gene: TRBV19

CDR3aa: CASSQDRSYGYTF
CDR3nt: TGTGCCAGCTCACAGGACAGAAGCTATGGCTACACCTTC
abundance: -
d_gene: -
j_gene: TRBJ1-2
v_gene: TRBV18

CDR3aa: CASSFSSGANVLTF
CDR3nt: TGTGCCAGCAGTTTTAGCTCTGGGGCCAACGTCCTGACTTTC
abundance: -
d_gene: -
j_gene: TRBJ2-6
v_gene: TRBV27

CDR3aa: CASSPRTGSGEQYF
CDR3nt: TGTGCCAGCAGCCCCCGGACAGGGTCGGGCGAGCAGTACTTC
abundance: -
d_gene: TRBD1
j_gene: TRBJ2-7
v_gene: TRBV2

CDR3aa: CASSPFGGTEQFF
CDR3nt: TGCGCCAGCAGCCCCTTTGGCGGGACGGAGCAGTTCTTC
abundance: once
d_gene: -
j_gene: TRBJ2-1
v_gene: TRBV4-1

CDR3aa: CASSGTELNEQYF
CDR3nt: TGTGCCAGCTCCGGGACAGAGCTTAACGAGCAGTACTTC
abundance: few
d_gene: TRBD1
j_gene: TRBJ2-7
v_gene: TRBV6-5

CDR3aa: CASSVEPGGETQYF
CDR3nt: TGTGCCAGCAGCGTAGAGCCGGGCGGGGAGACCCAGTACTTC
abundance: -
d_gene: -
j_gene: TRBJ2-5
v_gene: TRBV9

CDR3aa: CASTTGSKQFF
CDR3nt: TGTGCCAGCACCACCGGGTCTAAGCAGTTCTTC
abundance: once
d_gene: -
j_gene: TRBJ2-1
v_gene: TRBV6-5

CDR3aa: CAWSIGQTYEQYF
CDR3nt: TGTGCCTGGAGTATCGGACAGACCTACGAGCAGTACTTC
abundance: -
d_gene: -
j_gene: TRBJ2-7
v_gene: TRBV30

CDR3aa: CASSSGGSNTGELFF
CDR3nt: TGTGCCAGCAGCTCGGGGGGATCGAACACCGGGGAGCTGTTTTTT
abundance: few
d_gene: TRBD2
j_gene: TRBJ2-2
v_gene: TRBV5-6

CDR3aa: CASSLMDSGEAFF
CDR3nt: TGCGCCAGCAGCTTGATGGACAGCGGAGAAGCTTTCTTT
abundance: -
d_gene: -
j_gene: TRBJ1-1
v_gene: TRBV5-1

CDR3aa: CASSFTGEADTQYF
CDR3nt: TGCGCCAGCAGCTTTACAGGGGAGGCAGATACGCAGTATTTT
abundance: -
d_gene: -
j_gene: TRBJ2-3
v_gene: TRBV5-1

CDR3aa: CASRSSEYEQYF
CDR3nt: TGTGCCAGCAGGTCGTCAGAATACGAGCAGTACTTC
abundance: few
d_gene: -
j_gene: TRBJ2-7
v_gene: TRBV28

CDR3aa: CASRLGQGLSEQYF
CDR3nt: TGTGCCAGCAGGCTGGGACAGGGCTTGAGCGAGCAGTACTTC
abundance: -
d_gene: TRBD1
j_gene: TRBJ2-7
v_gene: TRBV6-1

CDR3aa: CASSGRRDTQYF
CDR3nt: TGTGCCAGCAGCGGGAGGCGGGATACGCAGTATTTT
abundance: -
d_gene: -
j_gene: TRBJ2-3
v_gene: TRBV7-2

CDR3aa: CASTRDRHSSGNTIYF
CDR3nt: TGTGCCAGCACCCGAGACAGGCACTCCTCTGGAAACACCATATATTTT
abundance: -
d_gene: -
j_gene: TRBJ1-3
v_gene: TRBV7-9

CDR3aa: CASSVVGVNEQFF
CDR3nt: TGTGCCAGCAGCGTAGTAGGGGTCAATGAGCAGTTCTTC
abundance: -
d_gene: -
j_gene: TRBJ2-1
v_gene: TRBV9

CDR3aa: CASSAPGGLAGKTSTDTQYF
CDR3nt: TGTGCCAGCAGCGCCCCTGGGGGACTAGCGGGGAAAACTAGCACAGATACGCAGTATTTT
abundance: -
d_gene: TRBD2
j_gene: TRBJ2-3
v_gene: TRBV27

CDR3aa: CASSVGPVVTNEKLFF
CDR3nt: TGTGCCAGCAGCGTAGGCCCGGTAGTAACTAATGAAAAACTGTTTTTT
abundance: -
d_gene: -
j_gene: TRBJ1-4
v_gene: TRBV9

CDR3aa: CASSTTILNQPQHF
CDR3nt: TGTGCCAGCAGTACAACAATTCTTAATCAGCCCCAGCATTTT
abundance: -
d_gene: -
j_gene: TRBJ1-5
v_gene: TRBV28

CDR3aa: CSVVAPGLAGNTIYF
CDR3nt: TGCAGCGTTGTCGCACCGGGTTTGGCTGGAAACACCATATATTTT
abundance: -
d_gene: -
j_gene: TRBJ1-3
v_gene: TRBV29-1

CDR3aa: CASSLGLHNEQFF
CDR3nt: TGTGCCAGCAGTTTGGGGCTCCACAATGAGCAGTTCTTC
abundance: few
d_gene: -
j_gene: TRBJ2-1
v_gene: TRBV27

CDR3aa: CASSSSPGEYGYTF
CDR3nt: TGTGCCAGCAGTTCCTCCCCCGGGGAATATGGCTACACCTTC
abundance: -
d_gene: -
j_gene: TRBJ1-2
v_gene: TRBV5-4

CDR3aa: CASSPIQGTNEKLFF
CDR3nt: TGCGCCAGCAGCCCTATACAGGGAACTAATGAAAAACTGTTTTTT
abundance: -
d_gene: -
j_gene: TRBJ1-4
v_gene: TRBV4-1

CDR3aa: CASGPWGYTF
CDR3nt: TGTGCCTCCGGTCCGTGGGGCTACACCTTC
abundance: once
d_gene: -
j_gene: TRBJ1-2
v_gene: TRBV30

CDR3aa: CASSGTGGVTEAFF
CDR3nt: TGTGCCAGCAGCGGGACAGGGGGTGTCACTGAAGCTTTCTTT
abundance: -
d_gene: TRBD1
j_gene: TRBJ1-1
v_gene: TRBV5-6

CDR3aa: CASSLEGMDSPLHF
CDR3nt: TGTGCCAGCAGTTTGGAGGGAATGGATTCACCCCTCCACTTT
abundance: -
d_gene: -
j_gene: TRBJ1-6
v_gene: TRBV27

CDR3aa: CASRGTAYNSPLHF
CDR3nt: TGTGCCAGCAGAGGGACAGCCTATAATTCACCCCTCCACTTT
abundance: -
d_gene: TRBD1
j_gene: TRBJ1-6
v_gene: TRBV2

CDR3aa: CASTTPPVGTGASPLHF
CDR3nt: TGTGCCAGCACAACCCCCCCAGTGGGGACAGGGGCTTCACCCCTCCACTTT
abundance: -
d_gene: TRBD1
j_gene: TRBJ1-6
v_gene: TRBV27

CDR3aa: CASSSRGQGAFGYTF
CDR3nt: TGTGCCAGCAGCTCGAGGGGGCAGGGGGCGTTTGGCTACACCTTC
abundance: once
d_gene: TRBD1
j_gene: TRBJ1-2
v_gene: TRBV7-2

CDR3aa: CASSTTVNSPLHF
CDR3nt: TGTGCCAGCAGTACGACAGTTAATTCACCCCTCCACTTT
abundance: few
d_gene: -
j_gene: TRBJ1-6
v_gene: TRBV27

CDR3aa: CAWGQGQGTEAFF
CDR3nt: TGTGCCTGGGGACAGGGACAAGGCACTGAAGCTTTCTTT
abundance: -
d_gene: TRBD1
j_gene: TRBJ1-1
v_gene: TRBV30

CDR3aa: CASSSRGFTDTQYF
CDR3nt: TGTGCCAGCAGTTCCAGGGGGTTTACAGATACGCAGTATTTT
abundance: once
d_gene: TRBD1
j_gene: TRBJ2-3
v_gene: TRBV27

CDR3aa: CASRGQGRAYEQYF
CDR3nt: TGCGCCAGCCGGGGGCAGGGGAGGGCCTACGAGCAGTACTTC
abundance: -
d_gene: -
j_gene: TRBJ2-7
v_gene: TRBV23-1

CDR3aa: CASRPQGANNSPLHF
CDR3nt: TGTGCCAGCAGGCCTCAGGGGGCGAACAATTCACCCCTCCACTTT
abundance: -
d_gene: TRBD1
j_gene: TRBJ1-6
v_gene: TRBV27

CDR3aa: CASSQGTGEDTEAFF
CDR3nt: TGCGCCAGCAGCCAGGGGACAGGGGAGGACACTGAAGCTTTCTTT
abundance: -
d_gene: TRBD1
j_gene: TRBJ1-1
v_gene: TRBV4-1

CDR3aa: CARTLGPPLHF
CDR3nt: TGTGCCAGGACGCTAGGTCCACCCCTCCACTTT
abundance: -
d_gene: -
j_gene: TRBJ1-6
v_gene: TRBV7-9

CDR3aa: CASSTGQGLVKLFF
CDR3nt: TGTGCCAGCAGCACTGGACAGGGCCTTGTAAAACTGTTTTTT
abundance: -
d_gene: TRBD1
j_gene: TRBJ1-4
v_gene: TRBV7-9

CDR3aa: CAWRDNYEQYF
CDR3nt: TGTGCCTGGAGGGACAACTACGAGCAGTACTTC
abundance: few
d_gene: -
j_gene: TRBJ2-7
v_gene: TRBV30

CDR3aa: CASSDGEGGVGANVLTF
CDR3nt: TGTGCCAGCAGTGATGGAGAGGGGGGGGTGGGGGCCAACGTCCTGACTTTC
abundance: -
d_gene: -
j_gene: TRBJ2-6
v_gene: TRBV6-1

CDR3aa: CASSEPLGEQFF
CDR3nt: TGTGCCAGCAGTGAACCCCTAGGAGAGCAGTTCTTC
abundance: -
d_gene: -
j_gene: TRBJ2-1
v_gene: TRBV6-4